The 17 T cell receptor beta chains reported below all come from one sample, sequenced in a study of cytomegalovirus exposure and HLA in healthy donors. Both 60 Vbeta primers and 13 Jbeta primers went into the PCR. Using immunoSEQ multiplex PCR, the repertoire was profiled, and TCRdb retains in-frame clones only, with some absent. The profile covers approximately 74,000 clones, with roughly 80% appearing a single time and around 2.9% taken by the ten largest. Sequences were obtained from PBMCs. The receptor source for this set is a woman aged 25 to 39 in good health and CMV-seronegative.

The J gene is TRBJ1-3, the V gene TRBV6-6, with TRBD1 identical over 7 bases. The germline V gene encodes CDR1 MNHNY and CDR2 SVGAGI (reference sequence). The CDR3 extends over 16 amino acids. V was pared by 2 bases and J by 0 bases, with 4 bases of the junction left unmatched. The CDR3 spells CASSYRQGSSGNTIYF. Here the CDR3 DNA reads TGTGCCAGCAGTTACCGACAGGGCTCCTCTGGAAACACCATATATTTT.

This clone has only a few counts. The gene calls are TRBV27 and TRBJ2-7; the match to TRBD1 covers 9 bases. Germline lookup yields CDR1 MNHEY and CDR2 SMNVEV (reference sequence). The CDR3 sequence is 13 residues long. V lost 5 bases to trimming and J lost 3 bases; unmatched junction nucleotides: 2. In nucleotides, the CDR3 is TGTGCCAGCAGTCGGACAGGGGTCTACGAGCAGTACTTC. Its translation: CASSRTGVYEQYF.

The chain links TRBV19 to TRBJ1-5; TRBD1 might be the D (6 bases). Trimming took off 1 base at V and 3 bases at J, with 10 bases between the two ends. This CDR3 is 15 amino acids long. Germline assignment: CDR1 LNHDA and CDR2 SQIVND (reference sequence). CDR3 protein: CASSIGGGSNQPQHF. CDR3 DNA: TGTGCCAGTAGTATAGGAGGGGGTTCCAATCAGCCCCAGCATTTT.

The genes are TRBV28 and TRBJ1-2, with 8 bases fitting TRBD1. The trim removed 4 bases at V and 5 bases at J, leaving 9 bases unmatched. The CDR3 runs 15 residues. From germline, CDR1 is MDHEN and CDR2 SYDVKM. The CDR3 loop reads CASSSQGAWDYGYTF. The CDR3 nucleotides are TGTGCCAGCAGTTCCCAGGGGGCGTGGGATTATGGCTACACCTTC.

V usage is TRBV9 and J usage is TRBJ2-5, with 10 bases identical to TRBD2. Judging by the DNA end, TRBJ2-7 fits better; the J call may be wrong. The germline CDR1 and CDR2 sequences are SGDLS and YYNGEE. The CDR3 covers 17 residues. The CDR3 protein is CASSVGGGAGGVYEQYF. CDR3 coding DNA: TGTGCCAGCAGCGTAGGAGGAGGAGCGGGGGGGGTCTACGAGCAGTACTTC.

The chain employs TRBV28 and TRBJ2-7, with 10 positions matching TRBD1. Germline CDR1 is MDHEN and CDR2 is SYDVKM. CDR3 length: 12 amino acids. V was pared by 6 bases and J by 6 bases, with 2 bases of the junction left unmatched. CDR3 protein: CASSRTGGEQYF. CDR3 DNA: TGTGCCAGCAGCCGGACAGGGGGCGAGCAGTACTTC.

The chain couples TRBV6-5 to TRBJ2-7; D not resolved. The CDR3 sequence is 15 residues long. Trimming took 0 bases from V and 2 from J, leaving 11 bases between them. Germline CDR1 reads MNHEY; CDR2 reads SVGAGI. As DNA, the CDR3 is TGTGCCAGCAGTTACTCCCAGTTTAAGACCTACGAGCAGTACTTC. It encodes CASSYSQFKTYEQYF.

V usage is TRBV6-1 and J usage is TRBJ1-5; a weak D match, TRBD1 (5 bases). Germline loops: CDR1 MNHNS, CDR2 SASEGT. The ends were cut back, 7 bases at V and 3 bases at J, with 16 bases in the middle. The CDR3 has 15 amino acids. The CDR3 nucleotides read TGTGCCAGCATCGAGGGAGGGGTTGTCAATCAGCCCCAGCATTTT. Translation: CASIEGGVVNQPQHF.

As DNA, the CDR3 is TGTGCCAGCACCCGCGGGACTGGCTACGAGCAGTACTTC. This translates into CASTRGTGYEQYF. The chain couples TRBV7-9 to TRBJ2-7, with D tentatively TRBD2 (6 bases). This CDR3 has 13 amino acids. Germline V CDR1 and CDR2: SEHNR, FQNEAQ (reference sequence). The ends were cut back, 7 bases at V and 3 bases at J, with 13 bases in the middle.

The chain recombines TRBV7-2 with TRBJ1-5; maybe TRBD1 (5 bases). CDR1 is SGHTA, CDR2 FQGNSA, per germline. CDR3 size: 15 residues. Between the trimmed V and J ends, which lost 1 base and 0 bases, there was a span of 7 bases. CDR3 nucleotide sequence: TGTGCCAGCAGCTTAGACAGGAATAGCAATCAGCCCCAGCATTTT. Its protein product is CASSLDRNSNQPQHF. Full variable domain (outside the CDR3, taken from reference TRBV7-2 and TRBJ1-5): GAGVSQSPSNKVTEKGKDVELRCDPISGHTALYWYRQSLGQGLEFLIYFQGNSAPDKSGLPSDRFSAERTGGSVSTLTIQRTQQEDSAVYLCASSLDRNSNQPQHFGDGTRLSIL.

The V and J genes are TRBV7-2 and TRBJ2-7; 7 bases align to TRBD1. The CDR3 spans 17 residues. The germline V gene encodes CDR1 SGHTA and CDR2 FQGNSA. J was trimmed by 0 bases and V by 6 bases; bases with no gene match: 14. The CDR3 nucleotides read TGTGCCAGCAGTCTATACTCCGGACAGGCGAGCTCCTACGAGCAGTACTTC. Translating it yields CASSLYSGQASSYEQYF.

The CDR3, as DNA: TGTGCCAGCAGCTTACATCCGGGGGATTACGATGGCTACACCTTC. As protein: CASSLHPGDYDGYTF. The rearrangement links TRBV7-6 to TRBJ1-2; tentatively, D is TRBD1 (5 bases). The CDR3 runs to 15 residues. Deletions cut 2 bases from V and 6 bases from J, with 16 bases between. Germline-derived CDR1 and CDR2 are SGHVS and FNYEAQ.

A word on this clone: A junction boundary mismatches the germline segment, possibly from a read error. This chain links TRBV28 with TRBJ1-6; D ambiguous. This CDR3 is 16 amino acids long. Germline V gene sequence: CDR1 MDHEN, CDR2 SYDVKM. The CDR3 loop reads CASSPVWGDLNSPPHF. The CDR3 DNA follows: TGTGCCAGCAGTCCCGTTTGGGGAGATCTTAATTCACCCCCCCACTTT.

In this sample, this clone turned up a few times. The chain combines TRBV7-2 with TRBJ1-5, with a tentative D call TRBD1 (5 bases). CDR1 SGHTA and CDR2 FQGNSA come from the germline V gene. This CDR3 has 14 residues. The germline V and J ends were trimmed by 4 bases and 6 bases, with 13 bases remaining between them. The CDR3 protein is CASSYDGGFQPQHF. The DNA for the CDR3 is TGTGCCAGCAGCTACGACGGGGGATTTCAGCCCCAGCATTTT.

The chain has TRBV9 and TRBJ1-2; a possible D gene is TRBD1 (5 bases). V lost 2 bases to trimming and J lost 0 bases, with 11 bases between them. The CDR3 runs to 15 residues. Germline V gene data show CDR1 as SGDLS and CDR2 as YYNGEE. Here the CDR3 DNA reads TGTGCCAGCAGCGTTTGGACAAGGGCTAACTATGGCTACACCTTC. This codes for CASSVWTRANYGYTF.

The chain recombines TRBV11-3 with TRBJ2-3; 7 bases line up with TRBD1. The CDR3 runs 15 residues. With 5 bases clipped from V and 2 bases from J, the junction kept 7 bases outside the gene matches. CDR1 is SGHNT, CDR2 YENEEA, per germline. CDR3: CASSPRGTATDTQYF. The DNA of the CDR3 is TGTGCCAGCAGCCCGCGAGGGACAGCCACAGATACGCAGTATTTT.

This chain links TRBV9 with TRBJ1-2, with 7 bases matching TRBD1. Per the germline V gene, CDR1 is SGDLS and CDR2 is YYNGEE. Trimming took 5 bases from V and 4 from J; bases not matched to a gene: 5. CDR3 length equals 13 residues. The CDR3 coding sequence is TGTGCCAGCAGTCCTACAGGGGCCTATGGCTACACCTTC. Translating gives CASSPTGAYGYTF. Full variable domain (missing parts from reference TRBV9 and TRBJ1-2): DSGVTQTPKHLITATGQRVTLRCSPRSGDLSVYWYQQSLDQGLQFLIQYYNGEERAKGNILERFSAQQFPDLHSELNLSSLELGDSALYFCASSPTGAYGYTFGSGTRLTVV.